The 19 T cell receptor beta chains below all came from one sample that was sequenced in a study of cytomegalovirus exposure and HLA in healthy donors. Both 60 Vbeta primers and 13 Jbeta primers went into the PCR. Sequencing used immunoSEQ multiplex PCR; TCRdb keeps in-frame clones, though not all of them. The sample lists under 250,000 clones; roughly 88% were seen once. The sample consisted of PBMCs. Receptor source: a boy under 10 years old in good health and CMV-seronegative.

This clone was observed once. The chain recombines TRBV4-1 with TRBJ2-3; the match to TRBD2 covers 7 bases. CDR1 is MGHRA, CDR2 YSYEKL, per germline. CDR3 length: 17 residues. Germline trimming cut 4 bases from V and 4 bases from J; bases unmatched to any gene: 14. CDR3 sequence: CASSRSIHGGSADTQYF. Here the CDR3 DNA reads TGCGCCAGCAGCCGCTCGATCCATGGCGGGAGCGCAGATACGCAGTATTTT.

The V call is TRBV7-7, the J call TRBJ2-5, with TRBD1 matching 7 bases. Germline V gives CDR1 SSHAT, CDR2 FNYEAQ (reference sequence). This CDR3 has 15 residues. This CDR3 reads CASSAKDRAAETQYF. The CDR3 nucleotides are TGTGCTAGCTCAGCGAAAGACAGGGCAGCAGAGACCCAGTACTTC. Drawing the rest from reference TRBV7-7 and TRBJ2-5, the complete variable domain is GAGVSQSPRYKVTKRGQDVTLRCDPISSHATLYWYQQALGQGPEFLTYFNYEAQPDKSGLPSDRFSAERPEGSISTLTIQRTEQRDSAMYRCASSAKDRAAETQYFGPGTRLLVL.

The J gene is TRBJ1-1, the V gene TRBV19; 7 nucleotides agree with TRBD1. Germline V gives CDR1 LNHDA, CDR2 SQIVND (reference sequence). The J segment lost 0 bases and the V segment lost 3 bases, leaving 7 bases of the junction unmatched. The CDR3 runs 16 residues. The CDR3 loop is CASSIQGGYLNTEAFF. The DNA for the CDR3 is TGTGCCAGTAGTATTCAGGGGGGATACCTGAACACTGAAGCTTTCTTT.

This clone was counted once. In the same sample, other DNA sequences code for this CDR3. The chain has TRBV19 and TRBJ1-5; 9 bases fit TRBD1. The CDR3 covers 15 residues. Germline trimming cut 1 base from V and 4 bases from J; bases unmatched to any gene: 2. Germline CDR1 reads LNHDA; CDR2 reads SQIVND (reference sequence). CDR3 sequence (DNA): TGTGCCAGTAGTATAGGGACAGGGGCAAATCAGCCCCAGCATTTT. Translated: CASSIGTGANQPQHF.

The DNA for the CDR3 is TGTGCCAGCAGCTTGAAGACAGACAACTATGGCTACACCTTC. This translates into CASSLKTDNYGYTF. The rearrangement links TRBV5-6 to TRBJ1-2; D might be TRBD1 (5 bases). The CDR3 is made up of 14 amino acids. Germline CDR1 reads SGHDT; CDR2 reads YYEEEE. V was clipped by 1 base and J by 2 bases, with 9 bases between them.

The chain couples TRBV20-1 to TRBJ2-1, with D perhaps matching TRBD1 (5 bases). V shed 3 bases and J shed 11 bases, with 11 bases lying between them. CDR1 and CDR2 (germline): DFQATT, SNEGSKA (reference sequence). The CDR3 extends over 11 amino acids. The CDR3 region has the DNA TGCAGTGCTAGTGTAGACAGACAGCAGTTCTTC. Its translation is CSASVDRQQFF.

This sequence joins TRBV7-8 and TRBJ1-2; maybe TRBD1 (6 bases). From germline, CDR1 is SGHVS and CDR2 FQNEAQ. Trimming pared 5 bases from V and 4 bases from J, leaving 17 bases between. This CDR3 comprises 15 residues. CDR3 in amino acids: CASSPVAGALYGYTF. In DNA form, the CDR3 reads TGTGCCAGCAGCCCTGTCGCGGGGGCGCTCTATGGCTACACCTTC.

The chain is built from TRBV27 and TRBJ1-2; the match to TRBD1 covers 9 bases. Germline lookup yields CDR1 MNHEY and CDR2 SMNVEV (reference sequence). The CDR3 loop spans 13 amino acids. J lost 12 bases, V lost 2 bases, and 7 bases had no gene match. DNA of the CDR3: TGTGCCAGCAGTTTAAGACAGGGGGGAGGCCACACCTTC. As protein: CASSLRQGGGHTF.

In its sample, this clone was seen a few times. The J gene is TRBJ2-3, the V gene TRBV6-6; perhaps TRBD2 as D (6 bases). The V and J ends lost 2 bases and 2 bases respectively, with 8 bases between them. The CDR3 has 14 residues. Germline lookup yields CDR1 MNHNY and CDR2 SVGAGI (reference sequence). CDR3 DNA: TGTGCCAGCAGTTACGCGGGGCCCACAGATACGCAGTATTTT. It translates to CASSYAGPTDTQYF.

This chain uses TRBV30 with TRBJ1-2, with no clear D. V lost 2 bases and J 7 bases, leaving 20 bases between the germline ends. The germline CDR1 and CDR2 sequences are GTSNPN and SVGIG (reference sequence). CDR3 length equals 15 residues. CDR3 DNA: TGTGCCTGGAGTCTATTGGGCGCTACAACGGTTGGCTACACCTTC. It translates to CAWSLLGATTVGYTF.

The chain couples TRBV6-6 to TRBJ2-5, with D maybe TRBD1 (5 bases). The germline V gene encodes CDR1 MNHNY and CDR2 SVGAGI (reference sequence). V was shortened by 8 bases and J by 5 bases, with 12 bases between the two germline ends. The CDR3 extends over 12 amino acids. The CDR3, as DNA: TGTGCCAGCCAAGTTGGGGCGGAGACCCAGTACTTC. Translating gives CASQVGAETQYF.

The CDR3: CASSVQVEQYF. The DNA of the CDR3 is TGTGCCAGCAGTGTACAGGTCGAGCAGTACTTC. This chain uses TRBV2 with TRBJ2-7; tentative D call: TRBD1 (5 bases). The V end lost 4 bases, the J end lost 6 bases, and 7 bases lay between the germline ends. The V gene's germline CDR1 is SNHLY and CDR2 FYNNEI. The CDR3 consists of 11 residues. Full variable domain (outside the CDR3, taken from reference TRBV2 and TRBJ2-7): EPEVTQTPSHQVTQMGQEVILRCVPISNHLYFYWYRQILGQKVEFLVSFYNNEISEKSEIFDDQFSVERPDGSNFTLKIRSTKLEDSAMYFCASSVQVEQYFGPGTRLTVT.

This sequence joins TRBV19 and TRBJ1-2, with 12 bases fitting TRBD1. This CDR3 is built from 16 residues. V gave up 5 bases and J gave up 4 bases; unmatched junction bases: 8. Germline CDR1 is LNHDA and CDR2 is SQIVND (reference sequence). The CDR3 here is CASSARDRGRIYGYTF. CDR3 nucleotides: TGTGCCAGTAGTGCCCGGGACAGGGGGCGGATCTATGGCTACACCTTC.

This clone appeared a single time. V gene TRBV11-2 combines with J gene TRBJ2-2, with D tentatively TRBD1 (5 bases). Trimming took off 4 bases at V and 6 bases at J, with 12 bases between the two ends. Looked up from germline, CDR1 is SGHAT and CDR2 is FQNNGV. The CDR3 extends over 14 amino acids. CDR3 region: CASSSWTNAGELFF. CDR3 coding DNA: TGTGCCAGCAGCTCCTGGACAAACGCCGGGGAGCTGTTTTTT.

This clone was counted a single time. The V call is TRBV30, the J call TRBJ2-7; 9 bases are shared with TRBD1. The CDR3 covers 13 residues. J lost 7 bases, V lost 3 bases, and 7 bases had no gene match. Germline CDR1 reads GTSNPN; CDR2 reads SVGIG (reference sequence). CDR3 coding DNA: TGTGCCTGGAGAGTACAGGGGGCGCGGGAGCAGTACTTC. Protein: CAWRVQGAREQYF.

This rearrangement joins TRBV25-1 to TRBJ2-1; possible D gene TRBD2, 5 bases. CDR1 is MGHDK, CDR2 SYGVNS, per germline. CDR3 length: 16 residues. The germline V and J ends were trimmed by 5 bases and 1 base, with 15 bases remaining between them. CDR3 protein: CASSTRTSSSYNEQFF. CDR3 nucleotide sequence: TGTGCCAGCAGTACCCGGACTTCCTCATCCTACAATGAGCAGTTCTTC.

CDR3 region: CASKTGVKNEQYF. Written as DNA, the CDR3 is TGTGCCAGCAAGACCGGGGTAAAAAACGAGCAGTACTTC. The chain combines TRBV6-1 with TRBJ2-7, with D possibly matching TRBD2 (5 bases). Germline V CDR1 and CDR2: MNHNS, SASEGT. V was shortened by 7 bases and J by 5 bases, with 15 bases between the two germline ends. The CDR3 spans 13 residues.

The chain carries TRBV2 and TRBJ2-1; 10 nucleotides align to TRBD2. Germline trimming cut 6 bases from V and 7 bases from J; bases unmatched to any gene: 9. The CDR3 sequence is 15 residues long. Germline V CDR1 and CDR2: SNHLY, FYNNEI. The CDR3 loop reads CASSSSGRGGNEQFF. The CDR3 DNA is TGTGCCAGCAGCTCTAGCGGGAGAGGCGGGAATGAGCAGTTCTTC. The full variable domain, rest sourced from reference TRBV2 and TRBJ2-1, is EPEVTQTPSHQVTQMGQEVILRCVPISNHLYFYWYRQILGQKVEFLVSFYNNEISEKSEIFDDQFSVERPDGSNFTLKIRSTKLEDSAMYFCASSSSGRGGNEQFFGPGTRLTVL.

The chain is built from TRBV30 and TRBJ1-5, with 7 bases matching TRBD1. The CDR3 is 13 residues long. The V gene's germline CDR1 is GTSNPN and CDR2 SVGIG (reference sequence). J lost 7 bases, V lost 3 bases, and 6 bases had no gene match. In nucleotides, the CDR3 is TGTGCCTGGAGACCCCAGGGGGGACAGCCCCAGCATTTT. This translates into CAWRPQGGQPQHF.